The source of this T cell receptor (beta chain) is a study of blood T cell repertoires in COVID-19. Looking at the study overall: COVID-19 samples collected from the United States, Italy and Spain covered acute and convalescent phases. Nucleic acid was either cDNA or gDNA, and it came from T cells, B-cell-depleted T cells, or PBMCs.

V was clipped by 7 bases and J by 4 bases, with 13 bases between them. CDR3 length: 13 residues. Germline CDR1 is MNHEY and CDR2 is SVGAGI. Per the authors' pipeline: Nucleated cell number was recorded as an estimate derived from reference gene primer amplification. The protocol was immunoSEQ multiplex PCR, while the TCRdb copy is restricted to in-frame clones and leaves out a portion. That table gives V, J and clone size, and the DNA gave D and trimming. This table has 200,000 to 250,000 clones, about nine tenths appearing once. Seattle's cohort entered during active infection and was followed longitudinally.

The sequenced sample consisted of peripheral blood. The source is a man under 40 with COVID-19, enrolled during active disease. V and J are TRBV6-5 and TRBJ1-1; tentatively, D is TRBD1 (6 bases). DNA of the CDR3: TGTGCCAGCACCCCGGGACAAGTCACTGAAGCTTTCTTT. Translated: CASTPGQVTEAFF.